The 14 T cell receptor beta chains reported below all come from one sample, sequenced in a study of T-cell reconstitution after alpha-beta-depleted transplantation in children. For TCRbeta, the library was prepared with unique molecular identifiers. TCRdb re-called the PCR reads with MiXCR, one entry per CDR3 protein. The sample holds fewer than 1 million distinct CDR3 sequences, approximately 15% seen once. The specimen was PBMCs, mostly from graft donor cells, collected 360 days after TCRalphabeta/CD19-depleted stem cell transplant. Receptors originate from a male patient younger than 18 who had a stem cell transplant for acute lymphoblastic leukemia, so the T cells may come from the graft donor.

This chain connects TRBV18 to TRBJ2-2, with 7 bases that match TRBD2. The length of the CDR3 is 16 residues. CDR1 and CDR2 (germline): KGHSH, LQKENI. The junction had 7 bases not matched to a gene; V was cut back by 3 bases and J by 3 bases. CDR3 sequence reads: CASSPLQRGHTGELFF. The CDR3 DNA sequence: TGTGCCAGCTCACCTCTTCAGCGGGGCCACACCGGGGAGCTGTTTTTT.

The chain uses TRBV5-1 and TRBJ2-2; D not resolved. Germline CDR1 reads SGHRS; CDR2 reads YFSETQ. V was cut by 2 bases and J by 6 bases, with 5 bases left in between. The CDR3 is made up of 12 amino acids. The CDR3 coding sequence is TGCGCCAGCAGCTTCGCTGCCGGGGAGCTGTTTTTT. This gives the protein CASSFAAGELFF.

This clonotype appeared many times. This chain uses TRBV20-1 with TRBJ2-5, with D perhaps TRBD1 (7 bases). The CDR3 length is 22 residues. In germline, CDR1 is DFQATT, CDR2 SNEGSKA (reference sequence). The V end lost 0 bases, the J end lost 5 bases, and 37 bases lay between the germline ends. As DNA, the CDR3 is TGCAGTGCTAGAGATGCTTACTTGACAGGGATTATGAGGGAGGATCCCGTGGAGACCCAGTACTTC. This encodes CSARDAYLTGIMREDPVETQYF.

This clonotype was seen just once. The CDR3 loop reads CASCLSRPFGSSQETQYF. For the CDR3, the DNA is TGTGCCAGCTGTTTGAGCCGGCCCTTCGGGAGTTCCCAAGAGACCCAGTACTTC. The chain recombines TRBV2 with TRBJ2-5; tentatively, D is TRBD2 (6 bases). This CDR3 is 18 amino acids long. V lost 8 bases, J lost 1 base, and 26 bases lay in between. CDR1 and CDR2 (germline): SNHLY, FYNNEI.

V gene TRBV9 combines with J gene TRBJ2-5, with D unclear. CDR3 size: 14 residues. V lost 0 bases and J 7 bases, leaving 13 bases between the germline ends. Per germline, CDR1 SGDLS and CDR2 YYNGEE. The CDR3 reads CASSVAKEFGTQYF. CDR3 DNA sequence: TGTGCCAGCAGCGTAGCGAAGGAATTCGGGACCCAGTACTTC.

There are many counts of this clonotype. This chain uses TRBV5-5 with TRBJ2-7, with TRBD1 matching 8 bases. The germline V gene encodes CDR1 SGHKS and CDR2 YYEKEE (reference sequence). The CDR3 spans 12 residues. V lost 7 bases, J lost 2 bases, and 2 bases stayed unmatched. CDR3 sequence (DNA): TGTGCCAGCTTGGGACAGGCCTACGAGCAGTACTTC. Translating it yields CASLGQAYEQYF.

The table lists this clonotype with many counts. The chain combines TRBV5-1 with TRBJ2-4, with D uncertain. The CDR3 length is 16 residues. The V end lost 0 bases, the J end lost 3 bases, and 13 bases lay between the germline ends. Germline CDR1 reads SGHRS; CDR2 reads YFSETQ. The CDR3 sequence: CASSLVVRTDKNIQYF. The CDR3 bases are TGCGCCAGCAGCTTGGTGGTCCGGACGGACAAAAACATTCAGTACTTC.

The V gene is TRBV19, the J gene TRBJ2-1; no clear D. The germline CDR1 and CDR2 sequences are LNHDA and SQIVND (reference sequence). V was pared by 11 bases and J by 10 bases, with 15 bases between. This CDR3 region has 11 residues. CDR3 in amino acids: CARQELREQFF. The CDR3 DNA sequence: TGTGCCCGACAAGAACTTAGGGAGCAGTTCTTC.

This chain uses TRBV14 with TRBJ2-6; D is ambiguous. This CDR3 is built from 15 residues. V lost 3 bases and J lost 4, with 10 bases in between. In germline, CDR1 is SGHDN, CDR2 FVKESK. The chain's CDR3 is CASSHGRMGANVLTF. The CDR3 bases are TGTGCCAGCAGCCATGGGCGAATGGGGGCCAACGTCCTGACTTTC.

The rearrangement links TRBV12-3 or TRBV12-4 to TRBJ2-5, with D possibly being TRBD1 (6 bases). The length of the CDR3 is 14 residues. The V end was cut by 5 bases, the J end by 5 bases, with 15 bases between. The CDR3 reads CASSPGQLLETQYF. CDR3 bases: TGTGCCAGCAGTCCGGGACAACTGTTGGAGACCCAGTACTTC.

In this sample, this clonotype turned up a few times. The chain joins TRBV30 to TRBJ2-3, with 8 bases aligning to TRBD2. Germline CDR1 is GTSNPN and CDR2 is SVGIG (reference sequence). This CDR3 has 14 amino acids. Trimming cost V 8 bases and J 1 base; bases outside gene matches: 8. CDR3 sequence: CAGAGAGGTDTQYF. The CDR3 nucleotides are TGTGCCGGGGCAGGAGCGGGAGGCACAGATACGCAGTATTTT. The whole variable domain, remainder taken from reference TRBV30 and TRBJ2-3, is SQTIHQWPATLVQPVGSPLSLECTVEGTSNPNLYWYRQAAGRGLQLLFYSVGIGQISSEVPQNLSASRPQDRQFILSSKKLLLSDSGFYLCAGAGAGGTDTQYFGPGTRLTVL.

The chain employs TRBV4-2 and TRBJ2-7, with 8 bases lining up with TRBD2. CDR3 length equals 17 residues. Germline assignment: CDR1 LGHNA and CDR2 YNFKEQ. Trimming at V came to 1 base and at J to 2 bases, leaving 10 bases not matched to a gene. The CDR3: CASSQVGQREYPYEQYF. The CDR3 bases are TGTGCCAGCAGCCAAGTTGGGCAGCGGGAGTACCCCTACGAGCAGTACTTC.

This clonotype was recorded many times. The chain combines TRBV11-2 with TRBJ2-1, with TRBD2 identical over 9 bases. J was trimmed by 6 bases and V by 2 bases; bases with no gene match: 5. CDR3 length: 15 residues. Germline CDR1 and CDR2: SGHAT and FQNNGV. Written as DNA, the CDR3 is TGTGCCAGCAGCTTAAGTTTAGCGGGAGCCAATGAGCAGTTCTTC. This gives the protein CASSLSLAGANEQFF.

This clonotype was seen more than once but under ten times. The genes are TRBV6-4 and TRBJ2-1, with 7 nucleotides matching TRBD1. The CDR3 contains 16 residues. In germline, CDR1 is MRHNA, CDR2 SNTAGT. J gave up 8 bases and V 2 bases, and 12 bases lay outside the gene matches. CDR3 in DNA: TGTGCCAGCAGTGACCGAGACAGGGAGATCGGCCATGAGCAGTTCTTC. This translates into CASSDRDREIGHEQFF.